A single sample gave rise to the 29 T cell receptor beta chains below, sequenced in a study of CD8 T cells in ankylosing spondylitis (dated by TCRdb to 2015 to 2018). The library was built by means of 5' RACE. The data were produced on an Illumina HiSeq 2500. TCRdb cleaned the public reads at Q25 with fastp, built clones with MiXCR and kept in-frame beta chains. Here each entry gathers all rows of one CDR3 protein and keeps the most common genes and DNA. Recorded for this sample are about 160,000 distinct CDR3 sequences; about 18% of them occurred a single time. Jointly, the top ten make up approximately 7.8% of the sample. The sequenced sample was blood, either unsorted or a sorted T cell fraction (not recorded which). Every receptor here comes from a male donor with ankylosing spondylitis or in good health (not recorded which).

There are many counts of this clonotype. The CDR3 DNA is TGCAGCACCGAACAGGGGGACAACACTGAAGCTTTCTTT. Residues: CSTEQGDNTEAFF. The V call is TRBV29-1, the J call TRBJ1-1; 8 bases align to TRBD1. This CDR3 has 13 residues. Losses at the gene ends were 8 bases for V and 2 bases for J; bases not matched to a gene: 7. Germline V gives CDR1 SQVTM, CDR2 ANQGSEA.

This clonotype turned up a few times. The chain employs TRBV10-2 and TRBJ2-2; D not resolved. This CDR3 has 14 amino acids. Between the trimmed V and J ends, which lost 10 bases and 2 bases, there was a span of 14 bases. Germline CDR1 and CDR2: WSHSY and SAAADI. The CDR3 DNA sequence: TGCGCCATGGCATTCGGTGGAAACACCGGGGAGCTGTTTTTT. This codes for CAMAFGGNTGELFF.

This clonotype was recorded a few times. This chain uses TRBV5-1 with TRBJ2-2, with D perhaps being TRBD1 or TRBD2 (5 bases each). Germline V gives CDR1 SGHRS, CDR2 YFSETQ. The CDR3 contains 15 residues. The V end lost 4 bases, the J end lost 4 bases, and 14 bases lay between the germline ends. The CDR3 DNA is TGCGCCAGCAGCACCGGGGCCAGCAGCACCGGGGAGCTGTTTTTT. This codes for CASSTGASSTGELFF.

The rearrangement joins TRBV11-2 to TRBJ2-7; weak D call: TRBD1 (5 bases). The CDR3 sequence is 13 residues long. Germline-derived CDR1 and CDR2 are SGHAT and FQNNGV. Trimming stripped 5 bases from V and 6 bases from J, with 14 bases between. The CDR3 loop is CASSPQLRGEQYF. The DNA of the CDR3 is TGTGCCAGCAGCCCTCAACTAAGGGGCGAGCAGTACTTC.

This clonotype occurred a few times. This sequence joins TRBV28 and TRBJ2-5; 11 bases align to TRBD2. Germline V CDR1 and CDR2: MDHEN, SYDVKM. This CDR3 spans 17 amino acids. The V and J ends lost 6 bases and 2 bases, in that order; junction bases with no gene match: 11. CDR3 sequence: CASSSPSWTSGQETQYF. DNA for the CDR3: TGTGCCAGCAGCTCTCCCTCCTGGACTAGCGGGCAAGAGACCCAGTACTTC.

The chain has TRBV7-2 and TRBJ2-4, with TRBD1 identical over 7 bases. CDR3 length: 14 residues. J was trimmed by 5 bases and V by 4 bases; bases with no gene match: 5. Germline V gene sequence: CDR1 SGHTA, CDR2 FQGNSA. CDR3 in amino acids: CASSSDRDENIQYF. The CDR3 region has the DNA TGTGCCAGCAGCTCCGACAGGGATGAAAACATTCAGTACTTC.

Many counts were recorded for this clonotype. The rearrangement uses TRBV5-1 and TRBJ2-1; D is undetermined. Germline V gene sequence: CDR1 SGHRS, CDR2 YFSETQ. The CDR3 runs 14 residues. The germline V and J ends were trimmed by 0 bases and 3 bases, with 7 bases remaining between them. CDR3 protein: CASSLDAGYNEQFF. The CDR3 nucleotides are TGCGCCAGCAGCTTGGATGCAGGCTACAATGAGCAGTTCTTC.

This clonotype was seen ten or more times. The chain combines TRBV24-1 with TRBJ2-1, with D possibly matching TRBD2 (5 bases). Trimming took off 3 bases at V and 7 bases at J, with 9 bases between the two ends. CDR1 and CDR2 (germline): KGHDR, SFDVKD. This CDR3 spans 13 amino acids. The CDR3 nucleotides read TGTGCCACCAGTGATCCACGGGGAAATGAGCAGTTCTTC. This translates into CATSDPRGNEQFF.

This clonotype was observed at least ten times. The CDR3 reads CASSTGQLADTQYF. The CDR3 DNA sequence: TGTGCCAGCAGCACAGGACAGTTGGCAGATACGCAGTATTTT. The V and J genes are TRBV5-4 and TRBJ2-3; perhaps TRBD1 as D (6 bases). The CDR3 is made up of 14 amino acids. Trimming left V 4 bases short and J 4 bases short, with 13 bases between. CDR1 is SGHNT and CDR2 is YYREEE in the germline V gene (reference sequence).

This clonotype was seen many times. The chain is built from TRBV5-1 and TRBJ2-1; no firm D call. V lost 1 base and J 9 bases, leaving 8 bases between the germline ends. The CDR3 extends over 12 amino acids. Per germline, CDR1 SGHRS and CDR2 YFSETQ. The chain's CDR3 is CASSLRLVEQFF. CDR3 coding DNA: TGCGCCAGCAGCTTGCGTCTGGTTGAGCAGTTCTTC.

The V gene is TRBV19, the J gene TRBJ1-1; 8 positions agree with TRBD1. V trimming: 4 bases; J trimming: 1 base; junction bases outside the gene matches: 5. The CDR3 loop spans 15 amino acids. Germline CDR1 is LNHDA and CDR2 is SQIVND (reference sequence). CDR3 sequence reads: CASSTGTGPNTEAFF. For the CDR3, the DNA is TGTGCCAGTAGTACAGGGACAGGACCGAACACTGAAGCTTTCTTT.

The sample holds a few counts of this clonotype. The chain uses TRBV29-1 and TRBJ2-7, with 8 bases lining up with TRBD1. The CDR3 loop spans 13 amino acids. The trim removed 5 bases at V and 3 bases at J, leaving 6 bases unmatched. The germline gives CDR1 SQVTM, CDR2 ANQGSEA. This chain's CDR3 is CSVLGQVVYEQYF. The CDR3 DNA follows: TGCAGCGTTCTGGGACAGGTCGTCTACGAGCAGTACTTC.

This chain connects TRBV12-3 or TRBV12-4 to TRBJ2-3, with 11 bases lining up with TRBD2. V lost 6 bases, J lost 5 bases, and 7 bases stayed unmatched. The CDR3 extends over 15 amino acids. The CDR3 DNA is TGTGCCAGCAGGACGACTAGCGGGATTGGAGATACGCAGTATTTT. Residues: CASRTTSGIGDTQYF.

In its sample, this clonotype was seen many times. V and J are TRBV28 and TRBJ1-3; D gene uncertain. CDR1 is MDHEN and CDR2 is SYDVKM in the germline V gene. This CDR3 has 14 residues. V was clipped by 6 bases and J by 0 bases, with 9 bases between them. The CDR3 DNA is TGTGCCAGCAGGAGTGGGAACTCTGGAAACACCATATATTTT. It is translated as CASRSGNSGNTIYF.

This clonotype was seen many times. The chain links TRBV10-2 to TRBJ2-7; D unresolved. This CDR3 has 16 residues. V shed 4 bases and J shed 6 bases, with 22 bases lying between them. Germline V gene lookup returns CDR1 WSHSY and CDR2 SAAADI. The CDR3 sequence: CASSGGAQSYLREQYF. The CDR3 nucleotides are TGCGCCAGCAGTGGTGGCGCTCAGTCGTATCTACGCGAGCAGTACTTC.

Worth noting for this clonotype: A much larger clone differs from this one at a single base, so this may be a read error. The V gene is TRBV12-3 or TRBV12-4, the J gene TRBJ2-7; D is unclear. The CDR3 is 12 amino acids. The V end lost 6 bases, the J end lost 4 bases, and 10 bases lay between the germline ends. CDR3 in DNA: TGTGCCAGCAGGCCCTCAGGTTACGAGCAGTACTTC. This encodes CASRPSGYEQYF.

At least ten counts were recorded for this clonotype. The chain links TRBV6-6 to TRBJ2-2; 7 bases agree with TRBD1. CDR1 and CDR2 (germline): MNHNY, SVGAGI (reference sequence). The ends lost 10 bases at V and 4 bases at J; junction bases unmatched: 6. The CDR3 extends over 13 amino acids. The CDR3 nucleotides are TGTGCCATAGGGGACAGACGCACCGGGGAGCTGTTTTTT. Protein: CAIGDRRTGELFF.

V and J are TRBV7-8 and TRBJ2-5; D unclear. Trimming pared 1 base from V and 5 bases from J, leaving 8 bases between. Per germline, CDR1 SGHVS and CDR2 FQNEAQ. This CDR3 region has 13 residues. CDR3 region: CASSLVRVETQYF. The CDR3 bases are TGTGCCAGCAGCTTAGTACGGGTGGAGACCCAGTACTTC.

The V and J genes are TRBV28 and TRBJ2-1; possible D gene TRBD2, 5 bases. The length of the CDR3 is 11 residues. V was trimmed by 6 bases and J by 12 bases, leaving 12 bases between them. Germline CDR1 MDHEN, CDR2 SYDVKM. The CDR3 sequence: CASSVTRPQFF. The CDR3 coding sequence is TGTGCCAGCAGCGTAACTAGACCGCAGTTCTTC.

This chain links TRBV10-3 with TRBJ2-3; 9 bases are shared with TRBD2. The length of the CDR3 is 15 residues. Unmatched junction bases numbered 3, after V lost 0 bases and J lost 5 bases. CDR1 ENHRY and CDR2 SYGVKD come from the germline V gene. CDR3: CAISESPLAGDTQYF. CDR3 sequence (DNA): TGTGCCATCAGTGAGTCCCCACTAGCGGGAGATACGCAGTATTTT.

This clonotype has a count of ten or more. This chain links TRBV20-1 with TRBJ1-1, with unresolved D. Trimming pared 6 bases from V and 1 base from J, leaving 6 bases between. The CDR3 covers 11 residues. Germline V gene lookup returns CDR1 DFQATT and CDR2 SNEGSKA (reference sequence). This CDR3 reads CSASGNTEAFF. The CDR3 nucleotides are TGCAGTGCCTCGGGGAACACTGAAGCTTTCTTT.

Turning to this clonotype: One base away lies a much larger clone, so this may be a sequencing read error. This rearrangement joins TRBV5-1 to TRBJ1-2; no definite D call. Germline CDR1 reads SGHRS; CDR2 reads YFSETQ. CDR3 length: 14 amino acids. This CDR3 reads CASSDWKQNYCYTF. CDR3 coding DNA: TGCGCCAGCAGCGATTGGAAACAGAACTATTGCTACACCTTC.

This rearrangement joins TRBV20-1 to TRBJ1-6; no clear D. Trimming took 0 bases from V and 9 from J, leaving 18 bases between them. The V gene's germline CDR1 is DFQATT and CDR2 SNEGSKA (reference sequence). The CDR3 runs 16 residues. The DNA of the CDR3 is TGCAGTGCTAGAGATTCGGGATGGGCCGGTAGTTCACCCCTCCACTTT. Encoded protein: CSARDSGWAGSSPLHF.

This clonotype was counted between two and nine times. The chain has TRBV7-2 and TRBJ2-1; TRBD2 matches at 9 bases. Per germline, CDR1 SGHTA and CDR2 FQGNSA. CDR3 size: 19 residues. V dropped 0 bases and J dropped 9; count of bases not matched to a gene: 18. Written as DNA, the CDR3 is TGTGCCAGCAGCTTAGCCGGGACTAGCTATTACACGGCATTGGGTGAGCAGTTCTTC. Residues: CASSLAGTSYYTALGEQFF.

This clonotype came up many times. The V gene is TRBV24-1, the J gene TRBJ1-5, with TRBD1 as a possible D gene (5 bases). CDR1 is KGHDR and CDR2 is SFDVKD in the germline V gene. V lost 4 bases to trimming and J lost 3 bases, with 9 bases between them. The CDR3 length is 14 residues. This CDR3 is CATSEPGDNQPQHF. The CDR3 bases are TGTGCCACCAGTGAACCGGGGGACAATCAGCCCCAGCATTTT.

This clonotype was detected ten times or more. The gene calls are TRBV5-1 and TRBJ2-1; TRBD2 might be the D (6 bases). The CDR3 totals 12 residues. Germline lookup yields CDR1 SGHRS and CDR2 YFSETQ. Trimming cost V 4 bases and J 9 bases, with 11 bases left between them. DNA of the CDR3: TGCGCCAGCAGCCCGATGACTAGTGAGCAGTTCTTC. Encoded protein: CASSPMTSEQFF.

At least ten counts were recorded for this clonotype. This sequence joins TRBV28 and TRBJ2-3; tentatively, D is TRBD2 (7 bases). Trimming took 6 bases from V and 5 from J, leaving 27 bases between them. Per the germline V gene, CDR1 is MDHEN and CDR2 is SYDVKM. There are 18 residues in the CDR3. The CDR3 coding sequence is TGTGCCAGCAGGATTCTCGCTCTGGGGGGGGCAGAAGGAGATACGCAGTATTTT. Translating gives CASRILALGGAEGDTQYF. The whole variable domain, filled in from reference TRBV28 and TRBJ2-3, reads DVKVTQSSRYLVKRTGEKVFLECVQDMDHENMFWYRQDPGLGLRLIYFSYDVKMKEKGDIPEGYSVSREKKERFSLILESASTNQTSMYLCASRILALGGAEGDTQYFGPGTRLTVL.

V gene TRBV7-2 combines with J gene TRBJ2-6, with a possible D match to TRBD2 (5 bases). The CDR3 length is 17 residues. V was pared by 2 bases and J by 0 bases, with 11 bases between. The V gene's germline CDR1 is SGHTA and CDR2 FQGNSA. CDR3 in amino acids: CASSLMRRGSGANVLTF. The CDR3 bases are TGTGCCAGCAGCTTAATGAGACGGGGCTCTGGGGCCAACGTCCTGACTTTC.

The V call is TRBV11-2, the J call TRBJ1-6; TRBD1 agrees at 8 bases. Germline V CDR1 and CDR2: SGHAT, FQNNGV. The CDR3 has 13 residues. Trimming removed 8 bases from V and 6 bases from J; junction bases left unmatched: 3. This chain's CDR3 is CASRQGFNSPLHF. The CDR3 DNA reads TGTGCCAGCCGACAGGGGTTTAATTCACCCCTCCACTTT.